This passage covers 32 T cell receptor beta chains from one sample sequenced in a study of blood T cells in healthy people across ages (dated by TCRdb to the mid-2010s). Library method: 5' RACE. Sequencing was performed on an Illumina HiSeq 2500. A second PCR of about 6 to 11 cycles was run with a J-beta primer mix and a sample-barcoded 5' primer. TCRdb's own reprocessing of the public reads used fastp at Q25 and MiXCR and kept productive beta chains. Each entry is one CDR3 protein sequence, shown with its most common DNA and genes. This sample holds roughly 1,300,000 distinct CDR3 sequences; approximately 60% were observed only once. In total, the top ten clones hold over 6.5% of the sample. Sequencing used blood. The source of these receptors is a man aged 18 to 35 in good health.

In nucleotides, the CDR3 is TGCAGTGCCACTCCCCGGGACACCAGCCCTATGAACTACGAGCAGTACTTC. Its translation: CSATPRDTSPMNYEQYF. The chain is built from TRBV20-1 and TRBJ2-7, with D possibly being TRBD1 (6 bases). The V gene's germline CDR1 is DFQATT and CDR2 SNEGSKA (reference sequence). V lost 6 bases and J lost 3, with 27 bases in between. The CDR3 has 17 residues.

V gene TRBV28 combines with J gene TRBJ2-1, with D maybe TRBD1 (5 bases). Germline V gives CDR1 MDHEN, CDR2 SYDVKM. Trimming removed 4 bases at V and 6 bases at J, with 16 bases between. The CDR3 is 15 residues long. The CDR3 sequence: CASSSFGRVPNEQFF. CDR3 in DNA: TGTGCCAGCAGTTCGTTCGGCAGGGTGCCCAATGAGCAGTTCTTC.

There are a few counts of this clonotype. The chain is built from TRBV20-1 and TRBJ1-2; a weak D match, TRBD1 (6 bases). From germline, CDR1 is DFQATT and CDR2 SNEGSKA (reference sequence). Trimming pared 3 bases from V and 6 bases from J, leaving 17 bases between. The CDR3 is 14 amino acids. CDR3 in amino acids: CSASLFGGNDGYTF. In DNA, the CDR3 is TGCAGTGCTAGTCTTTTTGGGGGCAACGATGGCTACACCTTC.

The genes are TRBV18 and TRBJ2-5; a weak D match, TRBD2 (6 bases). Germline CDR1 and CDR2: KGHSH and LQKENI. The CDR3 sequence is 14 residues long. Trimming pared 4 bases from V and 2 bases from J, leaving 11 bases between. The CDR3 DNA reads as TGTGCCAGCTCACGACGGGACTCACAAGAGACCCAGTACTTC. It yields the protein CASSRRDSQETQYF.

This chain joins TRBV4-2 and TRBJ2-5, with D hard to call. V lost 0 bases and J lost 3, with 11 bases in between. This CDR3 region has 15 residues. Germline values: CDR1 LGHNA, CDR2 YNFKEQ. The CDR3 nucleotides are TGTGCCAGCAGCCAAGATCCGCGACGGAAAGAGACCCAGTACTTC. Protein: CASSQDPRRKETQYF.

This clonotype was detected only a few times. This chain uses TRBV9 with TRBJ2-7; D not resolved. Trimming stripped 2 bases from V and 2 bases from J, with 14 bases between. The CDR3 length is 15 residues. CDR1 SGDLS and CDR2 YYNGEE come from the germline V gene. CDR3 region: CASSVGPPPAYEQYF. CDR3 nucleotides: TGTGCCAGCAGCGTGGGCCCTCCCCCGGCCTACGAGCAGTACTTC.

This clonotype was observed a few times. The CDR3: CASSLAGTSGATPHTDTQYF. The CDR3 DNA reads TGCGCCAGCAGCTTGGCCGGGACTAGCGGGGCTACACCCCACACAGATACGCAGTATTTT. The gene calls are TRBV5-1 and TRBJ2-3; 13 bases match TRBD2. The CDR3 consists of 20 residues. Germline CDR1 is SGHRS and CDR2 is YFSETQ. V shed 0 bases, J shed 2 bases, and the junction held 12 bases outside the gene matches.

V gene TRBV20-1 combines with J gene TRBJ2-4; 7 nucleotides match TRBD2. The J call may be incorrect, as the DNA end agrees better with TRBJ2-7. CDR1 and CDR2 from the germline V gene are DFQATT and SNEGSKA (reference sequence). CDR3 length: 13 residues. The CDR3 loop reads CSAPASGYYEQYF. CDR3 DNA: TGCAGTGCTCCTGCTAGCGGATACTACGAGCAGTACTTC.

The gene calls are TRBV6-5 and TRBJ1-1; D remains ambiguous. Germline V gene lookup returns CDR1 MNHEY and CDR2 SVGAGI. V was shortened by 2 bases and J by 0 bases, with 13 bases between the two germline ends. The CDR3 is 16 residues long. The CDR3 DNA follows: TGTGCCAGCAGTTACAAAACAGTAAACATGAACACTGAAGCTTTCTTT. Translated, it gives CASSYKTVNMNTEAFF.

The chain carries TRBV4-3 and TRBJ2-1, with D tentatively TRBD1 (6 bases). The germline V gene encodes CDR1 LGHNA and CDR2 YSLEER. This CDR3 region has 16 residues. V lost 0 bases to trimming and J lost 10 bases, with 19 bases between them. Written as DNA, the CDR3 is TGCGCCAGCAGCCAAGATAAAACGGCAGGGGAAAAGGAGCAGTTCTTC. Amino acids: CASSQDKTAGEKEQFF.

For this clonotype: At one end, the junction sequence differs from germline, possibly due to a read error. The chain employs TRBV10-3 and TRBJ2-3; the match to TRBD1 covers 7 bases. The CDR3 is made up of 15 amino acids. Germline assignment: CDR1 ENHRY and CDR2 SYGVKD. The CDR3 here is CATSEPGQLTDTQYF. DNA for the CDR3: TGTGCCACCAGTGAGCCGGGACAGCTCACAGATACGCAGTATTTT.

This clonotype was picked up a small number of times. J is TRBJ1-1 and V is TRBV20-1; tentative D call: TRBD1 (6 bases). The CDR3 length is 13 residues. Per germline, CDR1 DFQATT and CDR2 SNEGSKA (reference sequence). V was cut by 7 bases and J by 6 bases, with 18 bases left in between. The CDR3 DNA reads as TGCAGTGTCTATCGGGGGGGCCGGGCTGAAGCTTTCTTT. Residues: CSVYRGGRAEAFF.

V and J are TRBV7-8 and TRBJ2-1, with 8 nucleotides matching TRBD2. CDR1 SGHVS and CDR2 FQNEAQ come from the germline V gene. This CDR3 contains 17 residues. The V gene end was trimmed by 4 bases and the J gene end by 3 bases; junction bases not matched to a gene: 11. In DNA form, the CDR3 reads TGTGCCAGCAGCTCCCACTACGATGGGACTAGCTACAATGAGCAGTTCTTC. This encodes CASSSHYDGTSYNEQFF.

The chain joins TRBV10-3 to TRBJ2-3; TRBD1 agrees at 10 bases. V dropped 3 bases and J dropped 1; count of bases not matched to a gene: 4. Germline CDR1 and CDR2: ENHRY and SYGVKD. The CDR3 runs 16 residues. The CDR3: CAISDGQGGRTDTQYF. The CDR3 region has the DNA TGTGCCATCAGTGATGGACAGGGGGGGCGCACAGATACGCAGTATTTT.

This clonotype was detected many times. This chain links TRBV29-1 with TRBJ1-2; 10 bases align to TRBD1. V lost 6 bases, J lost 8 bases, and 9 bases stayed unmatched. The CDR3 consists of 13 residues. CDR1 is SQVTM, CDR2 ANQGSEA, per germline. As DNA, the CDR3 is TGCAGCGTGACCGGGACAGGGGTCGGGGGCTACACCTTC. It is translated as CSVTGTGVGGYTF.

This chain uses TRBV15 with TRBJ1-1; tentative D call: TRBD1 (5 bases). Trimming removed 5 bases at V and 3 bases at J, with 10 bases between. Germline V CDR1 and CDR2: LNHNV, YYDKDF (reference sequence). This CDR3 spans 13 amino acids. Here the CDR3 reads CATSAGKYTEAFF. In DNA, the CDR3 is TGTGCCACCAGCGCAGGGAAGTACACTGAAGCTTTCTTT. Drawing the rest from reference TRBV15 and TRBJ1-1, the complete variable domain is DAMVIQNPRYQVTQFGKPVTLSCSQTLNHNVMYWYQQKSSQAPKLLFHYYDKDFNNEADTPDNFQSRRPNTSFCFLDIRSPGLGDTAMYLCATSAGKYTEAFFGQGTRLTVV.

This sequence joins TRBV2 and TRBJ2-1; D call uncertain. Germline CDR1 reads SNHLY; CDR2 reads FYNNEI. The CDR3 sequence is 16 residues long. Trimming took off 1 base at V and 4 bases at J, with 14 bases between the two ends. CDR3 coding DNA: TGTGCCAGCAGTGAAGGGTCTTACCCCTTATACAATGAGCAGTTCTTC. Translation: CASSEGSYPLYNEQFF.

The V call is TRBV15, the J call TRBJ2-7; TRBD2 might be the D (6 bases). TRBJ2-5 explains the end of the DNA better; the J call may be wrong. The V gene's germline CDR1 is LNHNV and CDR2 YYDKDF (reference sequence). The CDR3 is 14 residues long. The CDR3 region has the DNA TGTGCCACCAGCAGAGATGAGGCGGGGACGACCCAGTACTTC. Translating it yields CATSRDEAGTTQYF.

The rearrangement joins TRBV2 to TRBJ2-7; 9 nucleotides line up with TRBD1. CDR3 length: 13 amino acids. Germline V lookup: CDR1 SNHLY, CDR2 FYNNEI. The V segment lost 9 bases and the J segment 0 bases; nucleotides outside the gene matches: 3. CDR3 region: CASTGGISYEQYF. CDR3 bases: TGTGCCAGTACAGGGGGCATCTCCTACGAGCAGTACTTC.

This clonotype was detected only once. V and J are TRBV7-9 and TRBJ2-6; 9 nucleotides line up with TRBD1. The CDR3 runs 17 residues. Trimming cost V 6 bases and J 0 bases; bases outside gene matches: 6. Germline CDR1 SEHNR, CDR2 FQNEAQ (reference sequence). The chain's CDR3 is CASSRGQGNSGANVLTF. CDR3 nucleotides: TGTGCCAGCAGTCGCGGACAGGGGAACTCTGGGGCCAACGTCCTGACTTTC.

The chain recombines TRBV14 with TRBJ1-2; D is unclear. The CDR3 contains 14 residues. Trimming removed 9 bases at V and 4 bases at J, with 18 bases between. Germline V gene sequence: CDR1 SGHDN, CDR2 FVKESK. CDR3 sequence: CASASLDRLYGYTF. In DNA form, the CDR3 reads TGTGCCAGTGCTAGCTTGGATCGTCTCTATGGCTACACCTTC.

The chain recombines TRBV3-1 with TRBJ2-5; tentatively, D is TRBD2 (6 bases). V gave up 2 bases and J gave up 1 base, with 26 bases separating them. The length of the CDR3 is 20 residues. Germline lookup yields CDR1 LGHDT and CDR2 YNNKEL (reference sequence). The CDR3 bases are TGTGCCAGCAGCCAATTTGGGGACTTTGGGGCCGGGTTGACCCAAGAGACCCAGTACTTC. Protein: CASSQFGDFGAGLTQETQYF.

The gene calls are TRBV5-1 and TRBJ2-1; 7 bases are a match to TRBD1. Germline CDR1 and CDR2: SGHRS and YFSETQ. The CDR3 length is 20 residues. J gave up 0 bases and V 0 bases, and 15 bases lay outside the gene matches. As DNA, the CDR3 is TGCGCCAGCAGCTTGGAGGGACACAGGGGCCGCTCAATCTCCTACAATGAGCAGTTCTTC. Its translation: CASSLEGHRGRSISYNEQFF.

The CDR3 loop reads CAISAGGRDAYNEQFF. CDR3 nucleotides: TGTGCCATCAGCGCAGGGGGACGGGACGCCTACAATGAGCAGTTCTTC. This chain joins TRBV10-3 and TRBJ2-1; 7 bases line up with TRBD1. Trimming cost V 6 bases and J 2 bases; bases outside gene matches: 10. Germline CDR1 reads ENHRY; CDR2 reads SYGVKD. CDR3 length: 16 residues.

The chain couples TRBV2 to TRBJ2-3; D gene ambiguous. Germline-derived CDR1 and CDR2 are SNHLY and FYNNEI. The CDR3 runs to 13 residues. The V gene lost 4 bases and the J gene lost 4 bases, with 9 bases spanning the gap. CDR3 residues: CASSVGRPDTQYF. The CDR3 nucleotides read TGTGCCAGCAGTGTTGGCCGTCCAGATACGCAGTATTTT.

This clonotype was detected only a few times. The chain employs TRBV29-1 and TRBJ2-7; TRBD2 aligns across 7 bases. The V and J ends lost 6 bases and 2 bases, in that order; junction bases with no gene match: 7. The germline V gene has CDR1 SQVTM and CDR2 ANQGSEA. The CDR3 consists of 13 residues. CDR3 residues: CSVTTSETYEQYF. Written as DNA, the CDR3 is TGCAGCGTGACAACTAGCGAGACCTACGAGCAGTACTTC.

The chain couples TRBV12-3 or TRBV12-4 to TRBJ2-4; D is unclear. The CDR3 runs to 13 residues. V was cut by 3 bases and J by 7 bases, with 10 bases left in between. CDR3 DNA sequence: TGTGCCAGCAGTTTGGGTCTAGGGAACATTCAGTACTTC. This gives the protein CASSLGLGNIQYF.

The chain has TRBV4-3 and TRBJ1-2; D is undetermined. V was pared by 0 bases and J by 8 bases, with 13 bases between. CDR3 length: 14 residues. CDR1 is LGHNA, CDR2 YSLEER, per germline. The CDR3 loop is CASSQDRRGGGYTF. The CDR3 DNA is TGCGCCAGCAGCCAAGATCGACGGGGTGGCGGCTACACCTTC.

The V call is TRBV6-2 or TRBV6-3, the J call TRBJ1-1; D call uncertain. In germline, CDR1 is MNHEY, CDR2 SVGEGT. V was pared by 1 base and J by 1 base, with 7 bases between. The CDR3 loop spans 14 amino acids. For the CDR3, the DNA is TGTGCCAGCAGTTACTGGATCCCGAACACTGAAGCTTTCTTT. Its translation: CASSYWIPNTEAFF.

This clonotype was counted between two and nine times. This chain links TRBV12-3 or TRBV12-4 with TRBJ1-1; D remains unclear. Trimming shortened V by 3 bases and J by 4 bases, and 9 bases separated the two germline ends. This CDR3 comprises 13 residues. CDR3 loop: CASSFVGTTEAFF. CDR3 DNA sequence: TGTGCCAGCAGTTTTGTGGGCACCACTGAAGCTTTCTTT.

V and J are TRBV20-1 and TRBJ2-7; 8 bases line up with TRBD1. V shed 6 bases, J shed 5 bases, and the junction held 12 bases outside the gene matches. The CDR3 is 14 amino acids. Per germline, CDR1 DFQATT and CDR2 SNEGSKA (reference sequence). The CDR3 DNA reads TGCAGTGCGGGCCCCCAGGGGGCTTCCCACGAGCAGTACTTC. This encodes CSAGPQGASHEQYF.

The rearrangement uses TRBV10-3 and TRBJ2-6; D is unclear. CDR3 length equals 14 residues. The V gene's germline CDR1 is ENHRY and CDR2 SYGVKD. V was pared by 3 bases and J by 9 bases, with 12 bases between. The CDR3 nucleotides read TGTGCCATCAGTGACGGGCAATTCGACAACGTCCTGACTTTC. As protein: CAISDGQFDNVLTF.